Following are 30 T cell receptor beta chains from one sample sequenced in a study of T cells in Graves' hyperthyroidism and ophthalmopathy. Amplification targeted TCR beta CDR3 regions from RNA transcripts. TCR CDR3 regions were first amplified by RT-PCR with HTBI primers. TCRdb re-called the multiplex PCR reads with MiXCR, one entry per CDR3 protein. The profile covers 25,000 to 30,000 distinct CDR3 sequences, with roughly 45% appearing a single time and 10% taken by the ten largest. The sequencing sample was made of blood. The receptor source for this set is a woman aged 25 to 39 with Graves' hyperthyroidism.

This clonotype qualifies as medium-sized. The V and J genes are TRBV29-1 and TRBJ1-1, with D hard to call. The CDR3 is made up of 13 amino acids. The V end was cut by 7 bases, the J end by 5 bases, with 17 bases between. Germline-derived CDR1 and CDR2 are SQVTM and ANQGSEA. This CDR3 reads CSAERALGTEAFF. The CDR3 DNA reads as TGCAGCGCTGAGCGGGCTTTGGGTACTGAAGCTTTCTTT.

This clonotype has ten or more counts. The chain joins TRBV5-1 to TRBJ1-2; 9 positions agree with TRBD1. CDR3 length: 14 residues. J lost 5 bases, V lost 2 bases, and 4 bases had no gene match. In germline, CDR1 is SGHRS, CDR2 YFSETQ. Here the CDR3 reads CASSFGTGSYGYTF. CDR3 coding DNA: TGCGCCAGCAGCTTCGGGACAGGGAGTTATGGCTACACCTTC. Combining the CDR3 with reference TRBV5-1 and TRBJ1-2 gives the whole variable domain KAGVTQTPRYLIKTRGQQVTLSCSPISGHRSVSWYQQTPGQGLQFLFEYFSETQRNKGNFPGRFSGRQFSNSRSEMNVSTLELGDSALYLCASSFGTGSYGYTFGSGTRLTVV.

Within the sample, this clonotype is medium-sized. The chain recombines TRBV2 with TRBJ2-1; D not certain. The V end lost 4 bases, the J end lost 6 bases, and 7 bases lay between the germline ends. Germline-derived CDR1 and CDR2 are SNHLY and FYNNEI. The CDR3 extends over 12 amino acids. The DNA for the CDR3 is TGTGCCAGCAGTGCCGACTCCAATGAGCAGTTCTTC. Amino acid sequence: CASSADSNEQFF.

This rearrangement joins TRBV20-1 to TRBJ2-1; D may match TRBD1 or TRBD2 (5 bases each). V lost 7 bases and J lost 0, with 10 bases in between. Germline-derived CDR1 and CDR2 are DFQATT and SNEGSKA (reference sequence). CDR3 size: 13 residues. This CDR3 reads CSGGANSYNEQFF. CDR3 nucleotides: TGCAGTGGAGGGGCTAACTCCTACAATGAGCAGTTCTTC.

The chain uses TRBV6-4 and TRBJ2-1, with 12 nucleotides matching TRBD2. The CDR3 sequence is 16 residues long. Trimming at V came to 6 bases and at J to 0 bases, leaving 3 bases not matched to a gene. Germline lookup yields CDR1 MRHNA and CDR2 SNTAGT. This CDR3 is CASRVTSGSSYNEQFF. The CDR3 DNA reads TGTGCCAGCAGAGTGACTAGCGGGAGCTCCTACAATGAGCAGTTCTTC.

At least ten counts were recorded for this clonotype. This chain links TRBV5-1 with TRBJ2-3, with TRBD1 matching over 7 bases. Germline loops: CDR1 SGHRS, CDR2 YFSETQ. CDR3 size: 14 residues. V lost 2 bases, J lost 4 bases, and 4 bases stayed unmatched. CDR3 DNA sequence: TGCGCCAGCAGCTTAAGACAGGGTCCAGATACGCAGTATTTT. As protein: CASSLRQGPDTQYF.

This clonotype was picked up many times. The CDR3 nucleotides are TGTGCCAGCAGCCAAGTGGGTAGCGGGAGCGGGGCAGATACGCAGTATTTT. Its translation is CASSQVGSGSGADTQYF. The V and J genes are TRBV4-2 and TRBJ2-3; 9 nucleotides agree with TRBD2. This CDR3 has 17 residues. J lost 4 bases, V lost 1 base, and 9 bases had no gene match. Germline V lookup: CDR1 LGHNA, CDR2 YNFKEQ.

This clonotype was counted ten times or more. This sequence joins TRBV7-8 and TRBJ2-3, with TRBD1 identical over 8 bases. Germline loops: CDR1 SGHVS, CDR2 FQNEAQ. The CDR3 is 16 residues long. V shed 5 bases and J 5 bases; nucleotides not matched to a gene: 12. The CDR3 sequence is CASSVPRGQVVDTQYF. The DNA of the CDR3 is TGTGCCAGCAGCGTACCTAGGGGACAGGTCGTAGATACGCAGTATTTT. The full variable domain, rest sourced from reference TRBV7-8 and TRBJ2-3, is GAGVSQSPRYKVAKRGQDVALRCDPISGHVSLFWYQQALGQGPEFLTYFQNEAQLDKSGLPSDRFFAERPEGSVSTLKIQRTQQEDSAVYLCASSVPRGQVVDTQYFGPGTRLTVL.

This chain joins TRBV10-3 and TRBJ2-2; 7 bases agree with TRBD1. CDR1 and CDR2 from the germline V gene are ENHRY and SYGVKD. V shed 10 bases, J shed 6 bases, and the junction held 8 bases outside the gene matches. This CDR3 region has 13 residues. CDR3 sequence: CATRQGISGELFF. The CDR3 bases are TGTGCCACTAGACAGGGCATATCCGGGGAGCTGTTTTTT.

This clonotype has a handful of counts. A much larger clone differs from this one at a single base, so this may be a read error. The chain links TRBV28 to TRBJ1-1; 7 bases fit TRBD1. Germline V gives CDR1 MDHEN, CDR2 SYDVKM. This CDR3 has 15 amino acids. CDR3 sequence (DNA): TGTGCCAGCAGGCCTACCGGGACAGTTAACACTGGAGCTTTCTTT. It translates to CASRPTGTVNTGAFF.

The chain carries TRBV2 and TRBJ1-5; D is perhaps TRBD1 (6 bases). The CDR3 covers 14 residues. V gave up 4 bases and J gave up 7 bases, with 14 bases separating them. In germline, CDR1 is SNHLY, CDR2 FYNNEI. Written as DNA, the CDR3 is TGTGCCAGCAGTGCTAGGACAGCCAGACAGCCCCAGCATTTT. Translation gives CASSARTARQPQHF.

This clonotype was seen only a few times. V is TRBV18 and J is TRBJ1-2; 11 positions match TRBD1. The germline CDR1 and CDR2 sequences are KGHSH and LQKENI. With 3 bases clipped from V and 4 bases from J, the junction kept 4 bases outside the gene matches. This CDR3 has 15 amino acids. The chain's CDR3 is CASSPSGTGGYGYTF. The CDR3 DNA sequence: TGTGCCAGCTCACCCTCCGGGACAGGGGGCTATGGCTACACCTTC. Full variable domain (rest looked up from reference TRBV18 and TRBJ1-2): NAGVMQNPRHLVRRRGQEARLRCSPMKGHSHVYWYRQLPEEGLKFMVYLQKENIIDESGMPKERFSAEFPKEGPSILRIQQVVRGDSAAYFCASSPSGTGGYGYTFGSGTRLTVV.

This clonotype is labeled medium-sized (0.01 to 0.1%). The J gene is TRBJ2-3, the V gene TRBV10-1; no reliable D call. The V and J ends lost 0 bases and 4 bases respectively, with 5 bases between them. Germline-derived CDR1 and CDR2 are WNHNN and SYGVQD (reference sequence). The CDR3 runs 13 residues. CDR3 coding DNA: TGCGCCAGCAGTGAGTCGGCCCCAGATACGCAGTATTTT. Residues: CASSESAPDTQYF.

This sequence joins TRBV2 and TRBJ2-5; perhaps D is TRBD1 or TRBD2 (5 bases each). V lost 6 bases and J lost 4, with 9 bases in between. Germline CDR1 and CDR2: SNHLY and FYNNEI. The length of the CDR3 is 12 residues. CDR3 protein: CASREGTETQYF. Here the CDR3 DNA reads TGTGCCAGCAGAGAGGGGACAGAGACCCAGTACTTC.

This chain connects TRBV6-1 to TRBJ2-6; perhaps D is TRBD1 or TRBD2 (5 bases each). With 3 bases removed from V and 2 bases from J, the gap between germline ends came to 8 bases. CDR3 length: 15 residues. Germline V CDR1 and CDR2: MNHNS, SASEGT. The CDR3 nucleotides are TGTGCCAGCAGTGAGGGGGTTCCTGGGGCCAACGTCCTGACTTTC. This encodes CASSEGVPGANVLTF.

The chain recombines TRBV10-3 with TRBJ2-7; 12 bases fit TRBD2. This CDR3 region has 14 residues. Germline values: CDR1 ENHRY, CDR2 SYGVKD. The trim removed 4 bases at V and 6 bases at J, leaving 4 bases unmatched. The CDR3 sequence: CAISALAGGGEQYF. CDR3 sequence (DNA): TGTGCCATCAGTGCTCTAGCGGGAGGGGGCGAGCAGTACTTC.

The rearrangement links TRBV2 to TRBJ2-2, with 8 positions matching TRBD1. The CDR3 is made up of 14 amino acids. Trimming at V came to 6 bases and at J to 6 bases, leaving 6 bases not matched to a gene. The germline CDR1 and CDR2 sequences are SNHLY and FYNNEI. The CDR3 loop is CASRAGGAAGELFF. CDR3 nucleotide sequence: TGTGCCAGCAGGGCAGGGGGCGCGGCCGGGGAGCTGTTTTTT. Combining the CDR3 with reference TRBV2 and TRBJ2-2 gives the whole variable domain EPEVTQTPSHQVTQMGQEVILRCVPISNHLYFYWYRQILGQKVEFLVSFYNNEISEKSEIFDDQFSVERPDGSNFTLKIRSTKLEDSAMYFCASRAGGAAGELFFGEGSRLTVL.

This clonotype was counted many times. The chain employs TRBV18 and TRBJ2-5; D is unresolved. Germline V gene sequence: CDR1 KGHSH, CDR2 LQKENI. CDR3 length: 11 residues. Trimming pared 3 bases from V and 1 base from J, leaving 0 bases between. CDR3 in DNA: TGTGCCAGCTCACCCCAAGAGACCCAGTACTTC. Amino acids: CASSPQETQYF.

This clonotype was seen repeatedly, ten times or more. The rearrangement joins TRBV5-4 to TRBJ2-3; 11 bases fit TRBD2. With V trimmed by 3 bases and J by 2 bases, 8 bases remained unmatched. Germline V gene data show CDR1 as SGHNT and CDR2 as YYREEE (reference sequence). CDR3 size: 17 residues. The CDR3 reads CASSSPTSGRVTDTQYF. The CDR3 DNA is TGTGCCAGCAGCTCACCTACTAGCGGGAGAGTCACAGATACGCAGTATTTT.

This rearrangement joins TRBV20-1 to TRBJ2-7; 9 bases align to TRBD2. The germline gives CDR1 DFQATT, CDR2 SNEGSKA (reference sequence). This CDR3 comprises 14 residues. Trimming at V came to 6 bases and at J to 7 bases, leaving 13 bases not matched to a gene. CDR3 region: CSASAGGPSGEQYF. CDR3 nucleotides: TGCAGTGCCAGCGCGGGAGGGCCCTCGGGGGAGCAGTACTTC.

A word on this clonotype: Here the CDR3 omits its conserved ending phenylalanine or tryptophan, so a read error is the likely source. The DNA is omitted, as the CDR3 cannot be located on it reliably, and the CDR3 follows TCRdb's listing. The chain uses TRBV4-2 and TRBJ2-6; no DNA check was done on the table's D call, TRBD1. Ends included, the CDR3 has 17 residues. The germline CDR1 and CDR2 sequences are LGHNA and YNFKEQ. CDR3 in amino acids: CASSQAARVSGANVRTC.

By sample share, this clonotype is medium-sized. The rearrangement links TRBV20-1 to TRBJ2-3; D is undetermined. The germline V gene encodes CDR1 DFQATT and CDR2 SNEGSKA (reference sequence). The germline V and J ends were trimmed by 6 bases and 4 bases, with 17 bases remaining between them. The CDR3 has 14 residues. The CDR3 DNA follows: TGCAGTGCCCCCCGCACCCCGACGGCAGATACGCAGTATTTT. Its translation is CSAPRTPTADTQYF.

This clonotype was seen more than once but under ten times. The chain joins TRBV20-1 to TRBJ2-7, with TRBD1 as a possible D gene (6 bases). Germline V lookup: CDR1 DFQATT, CDR2 SNEGSKA (reference sequence). The CDR3 runs 13 residues. The ends were cut back, 6 bases at V and 0 bases at J, with 12 bases in the middle. The CDR3 nucleotides are TGCAGTGCCGTGGGGGACACCTCCTACGAGCAGTACTTC. Amino acid sequence: CSAVGDTSYEQYF.

This clonotype was found a few times. It is unclear where the CDR3 begins or ends on the DNA, so no DNA is shown, and the CDR3 is as TCRdb lists it. The chain combines TRBV29-1 with TRBJ2-5; TRBD1 is the table's D call and was not checked against the DNA. Germline V gives CDR1 SQVTM, CDR2 ANQGSEA. Termini included, the CDR3 measures 20 amino acids. The CDR3 sequence: CSVRVATNEKLFFGSGTQYF.

CDR3 bases: TGTGCCATACTAGGGTATGGCGGGGAGCTGTTTTTT. Its protein product is CAILGYGGELFF. The chain combines TRBV19 with TRBJ2-2, with TRBD2 as a possible D gene (5 bases). The CDR3 is made up of 12 amino acids. The germline CDR1 and CDR2 sequences are LNHDA and SQIVND (reference sequence). V shed 10 bases and J shed 7 bases, with 13 bases lying between them.

This clonotype is labeled as medium-sized. The gene calls are TRBV29-1 and TRBJ1-2; TRBD1 agrees at 9 bases. The CDR3 has 14 amino acids. Germline V lookup: CDR1 SQVTM, CDR2 ANQGSEA. Trimming cost V 6 bases and J 7 bases; bases outside gene matches: 12. DNA for the CDR3: TGCAGCGTGGAATCCGGGACAGGGATGGGTGGCTACACCTTC. It specifies CSVESGTGMGGYTF.

This clonotype was picked up one time. V usage is TRBV4-2 and J usage is TRBJ1-2; D call uncertain. This CDR3 is built from 13 residues. CDR1 is LGHNA and CDR2 is YNFKEQ in the germline V gene. Deletions cut 5 bases from V and 5 bases from J, with 12 bases between. CDR3 in DNA: TGTGCCAGCAGCAAAGCGGGAGGTTATGGCTACACCTTC. Amino acids: CASSKAGGYGYTF.

V is TRBV7-9 and J is TRBJ2-7, with 9 bases that match TRBD2. Trimming cost V 11 bases and J 5 bases; bases outside gene matches: 13. There are 14 residues in the CDR3. Germline V lookup: CDR1 SEHNR, CDR2 FQNEAQ (reference sequence). The CDR3 bases are TGTGCCGGCCTAGGGGCGGGAGGGCCCCACGAGCAGTACTTC. Amino acids: CAGLGAGGPHEQYF. Full variable domain (rest looked up from reference TRBV7-9 and TRBJ2-7): DTGVSQNPRHKITKRGQNVTFRCDPISEHNRLYWYRQTLGQGPEFLTYFQNEAQLEKSRLLSDRFSAERPKGSFSTLEIQRTEQGDSAMYLCAGLGAGGPHEQYFGPGTRLTVT.

This chain links TRBV5-5 with TRBJ2-5; 11 nucleotides align to TRBD2. There are 16 residues in the CDR3. V trimming: 4 bases; J trimming: 1 base; junction bases outside the gene matches: 6. In germline, CDR1 is SGHKS, CDR2 YYEKEE (reference sequence). The CDR3 region has the DNA TGTGCCAGCAGCCACATACTAGCGGGAGCCCAAGAGACCCAGTACTTC. Protein: CASSHILAGAQETQYF.

This clonotype was seen repeatedly, ten times or more. V gene TRBV12-3 or TRBV12-4 combines with J gene TRBJ1-1; 8 bases agree with TRBD1. V was clipped by 6 bases and J by 7 bases; unmatched bases: 13. This CDR3 is 15 amino acids long. The CDR3 coding sequence is TGTGCCAGCAGACGAACCGGGACAGGCTACATTGAAGCTTTCTTT. Protein product: CASRRTGTGYIEAFF.